This entry concerns a single T cell receptor beta chain. Its antigen is not identified. Thawed unstimulated PBMCs were FACS-sorted by CD3, CD4 and CD8 into two populations. Libraries were prepared by immunoSEQ multiplex PCR; TCRdb keeps only in-frame clonotypes and omits some of them. The sample contains tens of thousands of clones, 70% to 80% of which appear only once. The data were taken from a study of T cell clones after liver transplantation. Across the study: Tolerant meant at least one year fully off immunosuppression without liver enzymes above twice normal. Study-wide results and limits: In most of the 8 subjects, circulating graft-donor-reactive CD4 TCRbeta sequences fell significantly after transplant.

The germline gives CDR1 KGHSH, CDR2 LQKENI. This CDR3 comprises 14 residues. Deletions cut 6 bases from V and 5 bases from J, with 16 bases between. The sequence was obtained from a human donor who received a liver transplant. The V and J genes are TRBV18 and TRBJ2-5, with D maybe TRBD2 (5 bases). The starting material was CD4+ T cells from blood, obtained before liver transplant. The CDR3 spells CASSPPSAVETQYF. The CDR3 DNA is TGTGCCAGCTCTCCTCCTTCAGCGGTGGAGACCCAGTACTTC.